The clone carrying this T cell receptor (beta chain) was recorded many times. Its specificity is not known. This sample is part of a study of CD8+CD57+ T cells in acquired aplastic anemia. Study overall: CD4+ and CD8+ cells, once sorted, gave DNA averaging roughly 3.4 ug.

Previously, flow cytometry had revealed CD8+CD57+ cell expansion in the patients chosen for sequencing. All patients were therapy-naive when blood was sampled. Profiles of TCR beta VDJ and CDR3 were generated from a genomic DNA template. TCRdb fed the reads into MiXCR, producing one record per CDR3 protein. This table has 250,000 or so distinct CDR3 sequences, around 43% appearing once. The junction had 3 bases not matched to a gene; V was cut back by 5 bases and J by 9 bases. The CDR3 consists of 12 residues. The study, taken as a whole, reports: Between patients and controls, CD8+ Simpson's diversity did not vary significantly. Found in both controls and patients were about 30 CD8+ CDR3 sequences.

This sequence joins TRBV12-3 or TRBV12-4 and TRBJ2-1, with TRBD2 matching over 8 bases. Sequenced material: sorted CD4+, CD8+, or CD8+CD57+ T cells (not recorded which) from PBMCs. The TCR was taken from a human donor with aplastic anemia. The DNA for the CDR3 is TGTGCCAGCAGTCCGGGGGGGGGTGAGCAGTTCTTC. Its translation is CASSPGGGEQFF.